What follows is one T cell receptor (beta chain) and its context. As yet, its antigen is unknown. Replicate PCRs run on sorted subsets employed about 220 ng DNA, 30,000 to 35,000 T cell genomes. The data were produced by immunoSEQ multiplex PCR, yet TCRdb's version contains in-frame clones alone and is incomplete. Here the sample spans around 2.1 million clones, just over 90% being singletons. This entry comes from a study of shared clonotypes between healthy human individuals. Study background: Three plates each covered CD4 naive and memory; CD8 naive two, CD8 memory one. Study-wide results and limits: An effect of sequencing depth on clonotype sharing among donors was expected.

Naive CD8 cells were CD45RO-negative, positively selected for CCR7, excluding terminally differentiated effector memory CD45RA+ cells. Per the germline V gene, CDR1 is DFQATT and CDR2 is SNEGSKA (reference sequence). The CDR3 consists of 11 residues. V lost 5 bases, J lost 3 bases, and 8 bases lay in between. The specimen sequenced was naive CD8+ T cells from PBMCs. The chain carries TRBV20-1 and TRBJ2-7, with D possibly matching TRBD2 (5 bases). The clonotype comes from a man aged 18-30 years in good health. Some clones in this sample may be carry-over from other donors' samples. CDR3 protein: CSAVLDYEQYF. CDR3 sequence (DNA): TGCAGTGCTGTACTAGACTACGAGCAGTACTTC.